The rows below give T cell receptor beta chains drawn from one sample of a study of blood T cell repertoires in COVID-19. Produced via immunoSEQ multiplex PCR; TCRdb's table is partial and in-frame only. The data contain about 200,000 clones, roughly 84% of them singletons. Sequenced: PBMCs or T cells enriched from blood (not recorded which). These receptors were taken from a man in his forties who had recovered from COVID-19. CDR3s include the opening cysteine and the closing phenylalanine or tryptophan. D genes are given only for firm matches. Size is omitted from some rows. Given values are once, few, many or a class for expanded clones.

NA	TRBV2	TRBJ1-5	NA	13	CASSRVDNQPQHF	TGTGCCAGCAGCCGGGTCGACAATCAGCCCCAGCATTTT
NA	TRBV6-5	TRBJ1-4	NA	15	CASSYSHPQVEKLFF	TGTGCCAGCAGTTACTCGCACCCCCAGGTTGAAAAACTGTTTTTT
NA	TRBV19	TRBJ1-2	TRBD1	16	CASTTRRDRSIYGYTF	TGTGCCAGTACAACGAGGCGGGACAGGAGTATCTATGGCTACACCTTC
NA	TRBV28	TRBJ1-1	TRBD1	14	CASSIRTGGTEAFF	TGTGCCAGCAGTATCCGGACAGGGGGCACTGAAGCTTTCTTT
NA	TRBV30	TRBJ1-2	NA	13	CAWSIAANYGYTF	TGTGCCTGGTCTATTGCGGCCAACTATGGCTACACCTTC
NA	TRBV6-5	TRBJ1-5	NA	14	CASSIGQRNQPQHF	TGTGCCAGCAGCATCGGACAGCGCAATCAGCCCCAGCATTTT
NA	TRBV30	TRBJ1-5	NA	14	CAWSRGYSNQPQHF	TGTGCCTGGAGTCGAGGGTATAGCAATCAGCCCCAGCATTTT
NA	TRBV4-1	TRBJ1-1	TRBD1	17	CASSQAFGQGGFTEAFF	TGCGCCAGCAGCCAAGCATTTGGACAGGGGGGGTTCACTGAAGCTTTCTTT
NA	TRBV4-3	TRBJ1-2	TRBD1	15	CASSQAIHRGYGYTF	TGCGCCAGCAGCCAAGCAATACACAGGGGTTATGGCTACACCTTC
once	TRBV9	TRBJ1-1	TRBD1	15	CASSVTGATNTEAFF	TGTGCCAGCAGCGTCACAGGGGCCACGAACACTGAAGCTTTCTTT
NA	TRBV19	TRBJ2-1	TRBD2	15	CASRRSGGARGEQFF	TGTGCCAGTCGTAGGAGCGGGGGGGCGCGTGGTGAGCAGTTCTTC
NA	TRBV5-4	TRBJ1-4	NA	16	CASSFKGLTTNEKLFF	TGTGCCAGCAGCTTCAAGGGGCTAACAACTAATGAAAAACTGTTTTTT
NA	TRBV5-4	TRBJ2-2	TRBD1	17	CASSLGSGQGSTGELFF	TGTGCCAGCAGCTTGGGGTCGGGACAGGGGAGTACCGGGGAGCTGTTTTTT
NA	TRBV19	TRBJ1-2	NA	14	CASSISLLEGGYTF	TGTGCCAGTAGTATTAGCCTCCTCGAGGGAGGCTACACCTTC
NA	TRBV19	TRBJ1-1	NA	15	CASSIDWTENTEAFF	TGTGCCAGTAGTATAGATTGGACAGAGAACACTGAAGCTTTCTTT
NA	TRBV4-1	TRBJ1-1	TRBD1	15	CASSRGQGVNTEAFF	TGCGCCAGCAGCCGAGGACAGGGGGTGAACACTGAAGCTTTCTTT
NA	TRBV2	TRBJ1-2	TRBD1	20	CASSEPRQLPGQASHYGYTF	TGTGCCAGCAGTGAGCCCCGCCAGCTTCCGGGACAGGCGAGTCACTATGGCTACACCTTC
few	TRBV4-1	TRBJ2-3	TRBD2	18	CASSHVPGLAGVADTQYF	TGCGCCAGCAGCCACGTCCCGGGACTAGCGGGGGTGGCGGATACGCAGTATTTT
NA	TRBV10-3	TRBJ2-7	NA	14	CAISRQAQSYEQYF	TGTGCCATCAGTCGACAGGCCCAATCCTACGAGCAGTACTTC
few	TRBV29-1	TRBJ1-2	NA	13	CSVALREAYGYTF	TGCAGCGTTGCACTCAGGGAGGCCTATGGCTACACCTTC
once	TRBV5-1	TRBJ1-2	NA	12	CASSPGEGGYTF	TGCGCCAGCTCACCAGGGGAGGGGGGCTACACCTTC
NA	TRBV10-3	TRBJ1-6	TRBD1	15	CAISERGGEVSPLHF	TGTGCCATCAGTGAGAGAGGGGGCGAGGTCTCACCCCTCCACTTT
once	TRBV25-1	TRBJ1-4	NA	13	CASSQGRGEKLFF	TGTGCCAGCAGTCAGGGACGGGGGGAAAAACTGTTTTTT
NA	TRBV13	TRBJ1-2	NA	17	CASSFRHMTETYGGYTF	TGTGCCAGCAGCTTCCGCCATATGACGGAGACCTATGGAGGCTACACCTTC
once	TRBV10-3	TRBJ1-2	TRBD1	19	CAISDHFRKGARLAYGYTF	TGTGCCATCAGTGATCATTTTCGGAAGGGGGCGCGTTTGGCCTATGGCTACACCTTC
NA	TRBV7-9	TRBJ1-1	NA	14	CASSQGQLNTEAFF	TGTGCCAGCAGCCAGGGACAATTGAACACTGAAGCTTTCTTT
NA	TRBV5-1	TRBJ2-2	NA	13	CASSLEHTGELFF	TGCGCCAGCAGCTTGGAGCATACCGGGGAGCTGTTTTTT
NA	TRBV24-1	TRBJ2-4	NA	15	CATADGLLAKNIQYF	TGTGCCACCGCGGACGGACTGCTCGCCAAAAACATTCAGTACTTC
few	TRBV4-2	TRBJ1-2	NA	15	CASSLNRDTNYGYTF	TGTGCCAGCAGCCTCAATAGAGACACTAACTATGGCTACACCTTC